This entry lists 4 T cell receptor beta chains sequenced from one sample in a study of blood T cells in healthy people across ages. A second roughly 7 to 12 cycle PCR used barcoded and J-beta primers. MiXCR, applied by TCRdb to the 5' RACE reads, yields one record per CDR3 protein. The table includes about 1.4 million distinct CDR3 sequences, roughly 60% detected once. The sample was blood. These TCRs come from a man aged 18 to 29 in good health.

This sequence joins TRBV9 and TRBJ2-2, with no clear D. CDR1 and CDR2 (germline): SGDLS, YYNGEE. The CDR3 totals 13 residues. Trimming took 0 bases from V and 8 from J, leaving 8 bases between them. The CDR3 sequence: CASSVGVMGELFF. In DNA form, the CDR3 reads TGTGCCAGCAGCGTAGGTGTGATGGGGGAGCTGTTTTTT.

CDR3 residues: CASSRLAENYEQYF. DNA for the CDR3: TGTGCCAGCAGCCGACTAGCGGAGAACTACGAGCAGTACTTC. The V gene is TRBV7-6, the J gene TRBJ2-7; 9 bases match TRBD2. The CDR3 loop spans 14 amino acids. V shed 5 bases and J 3 bases; nucleotides not matched to a gene: 5. The V gene's germline CDR1 is SGHVS and CDR2 FNYEAQ.

The chain links TRBV7-8 to TRBJ2-3; D unresolved. The CDR3 runs 16 residues. V lost 0 bases and J lost 0, with 10 bases in between. The V gene's germline CDR1 is SGHVS and CDR2 FQNEAQ. The CDR3 loop is CASSLAKPFSTDTQYF. CDR3 nucleotide sequence: TGTGCCAGCAGCTTAGCGAAGCCGTTTAGCACAGATACGCAGTATTTT.

This clonotype was detected only a few times. One junction end disagrees with the germline gene, perhaps due to a read error. The DNA for the CDR3 is TGCGCCAACAGCCATCAGGGGGATACTGAAGCTTTCTTT. Residues: CANSHQGDTEAFF. The V and J genes are TRBV4-1 and TRBJ1-1; 7 bases agree with TRBD1. The CDR3 is made up of 13 amino acids. The germline V gene encodes CDR1 MGHRA and CDR2 YSYEKL.